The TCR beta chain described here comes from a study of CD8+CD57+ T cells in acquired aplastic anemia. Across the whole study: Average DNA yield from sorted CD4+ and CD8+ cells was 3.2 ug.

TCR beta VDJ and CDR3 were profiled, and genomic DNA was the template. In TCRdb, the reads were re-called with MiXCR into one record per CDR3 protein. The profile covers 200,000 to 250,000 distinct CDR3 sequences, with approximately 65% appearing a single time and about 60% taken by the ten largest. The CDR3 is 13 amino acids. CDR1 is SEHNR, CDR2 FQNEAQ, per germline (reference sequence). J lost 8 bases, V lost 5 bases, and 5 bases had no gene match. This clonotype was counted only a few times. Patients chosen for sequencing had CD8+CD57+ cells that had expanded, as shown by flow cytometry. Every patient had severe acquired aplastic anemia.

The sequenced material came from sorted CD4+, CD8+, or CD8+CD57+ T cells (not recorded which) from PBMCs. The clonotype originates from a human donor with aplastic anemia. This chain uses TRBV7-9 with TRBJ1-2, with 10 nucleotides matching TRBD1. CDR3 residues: CASSEGQGEGYTF. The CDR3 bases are TGTGCCAGCAGCGAAGGACAGGGGGAAGGCTACACCTTC.